The 15 T cell receptor beta chains given below trace back to one sample, sequenced in a study of cytomegalovirus exposure and HLA in healthy donors (dated by TCRdb to the late 2010s). The library was generated by the immunoSEQ multiplex PCR assay. For the multiplex PCR, a mixture combining 60 forward primers for TCR Vbeta segments and 13 reverse primers for TCR Jbeta segments was used. The immuneACCESS repertoire file appears here via TCRdb, limited to in-frame rearrangements. These files lack a portion of the clones; in checked studies, under half of the deficit traces to unresolved V genes, and the cause of the others is not known. The sample yields 160,000 or so clones; about 88% were counted once. Jointly, the top ten make up roughly 2% of the sample. The sequenced sample consisted of PBMCs. These receptors were collected from a woman between 18 and 29 years old in good health and CMV-seronegative.

The chain joins TRBV2 to TRBJ1-6; no reliable D call. V lost 11 bases and J lost 5, with 16 bases in between. Germline CDR1 SNHLY, CDR2 FYNNEI. This CDR3 has 14 residues. CDR3 sequence reads: CAVSKVGDNSPLHF. In DNA, the CDR3 is TGTGCCGTCAGCAAGGTGGGCGATAATTCACCCCTCCACTTT.

CDR3: CASSKDESGTPSSTDTQYF. In DNA, the CDR3 is TGTGCCAGCAGCAAAGATGAGAGCGGGACGCCGTCTAGCACAGATACGCAGTATTTT. The chain joins TRBV21-1 to TRBJ2-3; the tabulated D call, TRBD2, remains unverified against the DNA. TRBV21-1 is a pseudogene locus. The CDR3 totals 19 residues.

The sample holds a few counts of this clone. The genes are TRBV5-1 and TRBJ1-3; TRBD1 is a possible D gene (5 bases). Germline V CDR1 and CDR2: SGHRS, YFSETQ. The CDR3 runs to 13 residues. The germline V and J ends were trimmed by 4 bases and 2 bases, with 7 bases remaining between them. The CDR3 reads CASSQQAGNTIYF. The DNA for the CDR3 is TGCGCCAGCAGCCAACAGGCTGGAAACACCATATATTTT. Full variable domain (missing parts from reference TRBV5-1 and TRBJ1-3): KAGVTQTPRYLIKTRGQQVTLSCSPISGHRSVSWYQQTPGQGLQFLFEYFSETQRNKGNFPGRFSGRQFSNSRSEMNVSTLELGDSALYLCASSQQAGNTIYFGEGSWLTVV.

The chain uses TRBV5-5 and TRBJ2-7; 8 bases map to TRBD2. Germline CDR1 SGHKS, CDR2 YYEKEE (reference sequence). The CDR3 runs 17 residues. Unmatched junction bases numbered 13, after V lost 0 bases and J lost 5 bases. The CDR3 spells CASSLAGGEVMGHEQYF. CDR3 nucleotide sequence: TGTGCCAGCAGCTTGGCCGGGGGGGAGGTCATGGGCCACGAGCAGTACTTC.

The V call is TRBV2, the J call TRBJ1-4; no firm D call. Trimming shortened V by 3 bases and J by 8 bases, and 10 bases separated the two germline ends. This CDR3 has 13 amino acids. The germline CDR1 and CDR2 sequences are SNHLY and FYNNEI. CDR3 region: CASSEEGWEKLFF. CDR3 in DNA: TGTGCCAGCAGTGAGGAGGGTTGGGAAAAACTGTTTTTT.

Regarding this clone: This is likely a read error, given that the CDR3 carries no conserved phenylalanine or tryptophan at its end. J is TRBJ1-5 and V is TRBV28; no reliable D call. The V gene's germline CDR1 is MDHEN and CDR2 SYDVKM. CDR3 length: 14 amino acids. Trimming stripped 7 bases from V and 3 bases from J, with 13 bases between. The CDR3 protein is CASTPRDSNQPQHS. The CDR3 nucleotides read TGTGCCAGCACCCCTCGGGATTCCAATCAGCCCCAGCATTCT.

The chain recombines TRBV6-4 with TRBJ2-1; D is possibly TRBD2 (6 bases). The germline V and J ends were trimmed by 4 bases and 8 bases, with 18 bases remaining between them. This CDR3 is 15 amino acids long. Per the germline V gene, CDR1 is MRHNA and CDR2 is SNTAGT. The CDR3 DNA reads as TGTGCCAGCAGTGTGGAGGACGGGGGTTTTGATGAGCAGTTCTTC. It is translated as CASSVEDGGFDEQFF.

There are a few counts of this clone. The chain joins TRBV19 to TRBJ2-2; TRBD2 agrees at 12 bases. V lost 5 bases and J lost 6; bases outside the gene matches: 10. The CDR3 is made up of 17 amino acids. Germline CDR1 LNHDA, CDR2 SQIVND (reference sequence). CDR3 coding DNA: TGTGCCAGTAGTCCGCTAGCGGGGGGGCCTAGGTCCGGGGAGCTGTTTTTT. This codes for CASSPLAGGPRSGELFF.

CDR3 protein: CASSDWIGTENNNEQFF. CDR3 DNA sequence: TGTGCCAGCAGTGACTGGATTGGGACAGAAAATAACAATGAGCAGTTCTTC. This chain uses TRBV6-1 with TRBJ2-1; 7 positions match TRBD1. The CDR3 runs to 17 residues. The germline V gene encodes CDR1 MNHNS and CDR2 SASEGT. The V gene end was trimmed by 3 bases and the J gene end by 5 bases; junction bases not matched to a gene: 13.

The chain recombines TRBV7-2 with TRBJ1-5; possibly TRBD1 for D (6 bases). The CDR3 is made up of 14 amino acids. Looked up from germline, CDR1 is SGHTA and CDR2 is FQGNSA. V was trimmed by 5 bases and J by 4 bases, leaving 12 bases between them. The CDR3 nucleotides read TGTGCCAGCAGCGACAGGCCAAATAATCAGCCCCAGCATTTT. Amino acids: CASSDRPNNQPQHF.

The J gene is TRBJ2-2, the V gene TRBV5-1; 11 bases are shared with TRBD1. Germline assignment: CDR1 SGHRS and CDR2 YFSETQ. The CDR3 contains 16 residues. Germline trimming cut 4 bases from V and 3 bases from J; bases unmatched to any gene: 5. The CDR3 here is CASSTGQGAYTGELFF. Here the CDR3 DNA reads TGCGCCAGCAGCACAGGACAGGGGGCCTACACCGGGGAGCTGTTTTTT.

The CDR3 bases are TGCGCCAGCAGTCCAGACAGGGCCTCCTACGAGCAGTACTTC. Translated, it gives CASSPDRASYEQYF. The V and J genes are TRBV5-1 and TRBJ2-7, with 7 bases matching TRBD1. Germline CDR1 is SGHRS and CDR2 is YFSETQ. The CDR3 totals 14 residues. Trimming at V came to 5 bases and at J to 0 bases, leaving 5 bases not matched to a gene.

Points on this clone: Germline is not matched at one junction end, which may reflect a read error. The gene calls are TRBV7-9 and TRBJ1-1; D not certain. The CDR3 covers 14 residues. The germline gives CDR1 SEHNR, CDR2 FQNEAQ (reference sequence). CDR3 amino acids: CASSPLGGIPEALF. DNA of the CDR3: TGTGCCAGCAGCCCCCTTGGAGGAATCCCTGAAGCTCTCTTT.

The rearrangement links TRBV11-1 to TRBJ2-6; a possible D gene is TRBD1 (7 bases). The germline V gene has CDR1 SGHAT and CDR2 FQDESV (reference sequence). CDR3 length: 15 residues. With 5 bases removed from V and 2 bases from J, the gap between germline ends came to 10 bases. CDR3 residues: CASSPRGAGANVLTF. CDR3 in DNA: TGTGCCAGCAGCCCCAGGGGGGCTGGGGCCAACGTCCTGACTTTC.

The J gene is TRBJ2-5, the V gene TRBV28; D gene uncertain. The germline V gene encodes CDR1 MDHEN and CDR2 SYDVKM. The CDR3 length is 14 residues. Trimming cost V 8 bases and J 0 bases, with 13 bases left between them. The CDR3 bases are TGTGCCAGCCGTCCGGCCAGGTACCAAGAGACCCAGTACTTC. Its translation is CASRPARYQETQYF.